The 8 T cell receptor delta chains below were found in one sample sequenced in a study of gamma delta lymphoproliferative disorders and STAT genes. Sequencing used genomic DNA taken from PBMCs of patients and controls. TCRdb re-processed the multiplex PCR reads via CATT. The sample carries around 950 delta-chain clones, around 2.1% recorded once. What was sequenced was blood. All receptors derive from a human donor in good health.

This clone was seen a handful of times. The protein TCRdb lists belongs to a much larger clone and differs from this DNA's translation at residue 16, which points to a read error; the protein shown is made from the DNA. No V gene was called here, but the J gene is TRDJ1; no check of the table's D call, TRDD3, against the DNA was made. The CDR3 consists of 18 residues. The CDR3: CACDTVRGIPASTDKPIF. The CDR3 bases are TGTGCCTGTGACACCGTACGGGGGATACCCGCCAGCACCGATAAACCCATCTTT.

This clone was observed a few times. A far larger clone is one base from this, pointing to a likely read error. Additional DNA sequences in this sample encode the identical CDR3. This chain joins TRDV1 and TRDJ1; 9 nucleotides align to TRDD3. The CDR3 consists of 27 residues. CDR1 and CDR2 (germline): TSWWSYY, QGS. CDR3 sequence (DNA): TGTGCTCTTGGGGACCCGGGACTTCCTCCCAGAATCCTAATTACTGGGGGACTCAAAGGGGGCACCGATAAGCTCATCTTT. This encodes CALGDPGLPPRILITGGLKGGTDKLIF.

Judged by abundance, this clone is medium-sized. A far larger clone is just one base off, so this is likely a read error. The chain combines TRDV1 with TRDJ1; 11 bases align to TRDD3. Germline V gene data show CDR1 as TSWWSYY and CDR2 as QGS. The CDR3 is 20 amino acids. The CDR3 DNA reads TGTGCTCTTAGGGACCCTTCTGGGGAGACCTACTGGGGGATAGAGCATAAACTCATCTTT. Translation gives CALRDPSGETYWGIEHKLIF.

This clone came up a few times. It is likely a read error: a sequence one base away is far more abundant. Other DNA sequences in this specimen translate into the identical CDR3. The V and J genes are TRDV1 and TRDJ1; no definite D call. Trimming took 6 bases from V and 0 from J, leaving 14 bases between them. CDR3 length: 15 amino acids. The V gene's germline CDR1 is TSWWSYY and CDR2 QGS. The CDR3 region has the DNA TGTGCTCTTGGTGACCCCGGAGGTAACACCGATAAACTCATCTTT. Amino acids: CALGDPGGNTDKLIF.

Although no V gene was called, TRDJ1 is the J gene; the listed D gene, TRDD3, was not tested against the DNA. The CDR3 totals 13 residues. The CDR3 coding sequence is TGTGCTCTTGGGGGACCTCCTTCGAATAAACTCATCTTT. Translating gives CALGGPPSNKLIF.

In its sample, this clone was seen a few times. TCRdb lists the protein of a much larger clone for this DNA, which differs at residue 19, so this is likely a read error; the protein given here is translated from the DNA itself. The chain has TRDV1 and TRDJ1; 11 bases are a match to TRDD3. Germline V lookup: CDR1 TSWWSYY, CDR2 QGS. This CDR3 is 20 amino acids long. CDR3 residues: CALGDPSGETYWGIEHKLTF. DNA for the CDR3: TGTGCTCTTGGGGACCCTTCTGGGGAGACCTACTGGGGGATAGAACATAAACTCACCTTT.

Points on this clone: With a far larger clone one base away, a read error is the likely cause. This rearrangement joins TRDV1 to TRDJ1, with TRDD3 identical over 9 bases. This CDR3 is built from 25 residues. Germline V gene data show CDR1 as TSWWSYY and CDR2 as QGS. CDR3: CAPGELHVRVPSYWGTFPTGDKLIF. In DNA form, the CDR3 reads TGTGCTCCTGGGGAACTCCACGTTCGTGTTCCTTCATACTGGGGGACTTTTCCCACGGGCGATAAACTCATCTTT.

This clone was seen only a few times. One base separates it from a far larger clone, so it is likely a read error. Distinct nucleotide sequences in the sample also encode this CDR3. This chain connects TRDV1 to TRDJ1; TRDD3 aligns across 9 bases. The CDR3 is made up of 25 amino acids. In germline, CDR1 is TSWWSYY, CDR2 QGS. CDR3 DNA: TGTGCCCTTGGGGAACTCCACGTTCGTGTTCCTTCATACTGGGGGACTTTTCCCACGGGCGATAAACTCATCTTT. It codes for CALGELHVRVPSYWGTFPTGDKLIF.